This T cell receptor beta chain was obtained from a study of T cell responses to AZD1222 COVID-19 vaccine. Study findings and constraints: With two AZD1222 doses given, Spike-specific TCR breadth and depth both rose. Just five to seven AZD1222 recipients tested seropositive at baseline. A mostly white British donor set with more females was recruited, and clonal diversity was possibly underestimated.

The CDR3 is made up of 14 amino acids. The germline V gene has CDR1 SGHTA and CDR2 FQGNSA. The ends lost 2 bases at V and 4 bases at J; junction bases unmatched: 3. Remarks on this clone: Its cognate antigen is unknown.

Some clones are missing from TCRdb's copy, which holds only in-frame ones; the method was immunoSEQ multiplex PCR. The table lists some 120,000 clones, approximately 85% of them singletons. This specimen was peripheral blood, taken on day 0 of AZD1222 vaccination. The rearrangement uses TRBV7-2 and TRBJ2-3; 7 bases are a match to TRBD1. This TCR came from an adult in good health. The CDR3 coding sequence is TGTGCCAGCAGCTTAAGACAGGGCTCAGATACGCAGTATTTT. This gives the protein CASSLRQGSDTQYF.